The 31 T cell receptor beta chains below were found in one sample sequenced in a study of blood T cell repertoires in COVID-19. Assay used: immunoSEQ multiplex PCR; TCRdb lists only in-frame clones, some missing. The sample consists of about 270,000 clones, 80% to 90% of them appearing once. Sequencing used PBMCs or T cells enriched from blood (not recorded which). Receptors were obtained from a young woman who had recovered from COVID-19.

The chain is built from TRBV3-1 (or the pseudogene TRBV3-2) and TRBJ1-3; D gene uncertain. CDR3 length equals 15 residues. The germline V gene encodes CDR1 LGHDT and CDR2 YNNKEL (reference sequence). V was pared by 1 base and J by 0 bases, with 7 bases between. This chain's CDR3 is CASSQGVNSGNTIYF. The CDR3 DNA is TGTGCCAGCAGCCAAGGCGTAAACTCTGGAAACACCATATATTTT.

In its sample, this clone was seen once. The chain recombines TRBV19 with TRBJ1-2; 9 bases are shared with TRBD1. The CDR3 length is 14 residues. In germline, CDR1 is LNHDA, CDR2 SQIVND (reference sequence). The V gene end was trimmed by 6 bases and the J gene end by 5 bases; junction bases not matched to a gene: 7. CDR3 region: CASRKQGAGYGYTF. The CDR3 region has the DNA TGTGCCAGTAGGAAACAGGGGGCTGGTTATGGCTACACCTTC.

The genes are TRBV11-2 and TRBJ1-2; TRBD1 matches at 11 bases. V lost 5 bases and J lost 6; bases outside the gene matches: 5. This CDR3 comprises 14 residues. CDR1 and CDR2 (germline): SGHAT, FQNNGV. CDR3 in DNA: TGTGCCAGCAGCACCGGACAGGGGGCAGATGGCTACACCTTC. Translation gives CASSTGQGADGYTF.

This chain connects TRBV19 to TRBJ1-5; possible D gene TRBD1, 5 bases. Trimming removed 6 bases from V and 1 base from J, with 10 bases in between. Germline V gene sequence: CDR1 LNHDA, CDR2 SQIVND (reference sequence). This CDR3 is 14 amino acids long. CDR3 region: CASRFRGSNQPQHF. The DNA of the CDR3 is TGTGCCAGTAGATTTAGGGGAAGCAATCAGCCCCAGCATTTT. Supplemented by reference TRBV19 and TRBJ1-5, the full variable domain reads DGGITQSPKYLFRKEGQNVTLSCEQNLNHDAMYWYRQDPGQGLRLIYYSQIVNDFQKGDIAEGYSVSREKKESFPLTVTSAQKNPTAFYLCASRFRGSNQPQHFGDGTRLSIL.

CDR3 residues: CASSEQGTNTGELFF. Here the CDR3 DNA reads TGTGCCAGCAGTGAACAGGGCACGAACACCGGGGAGCTGTTTTTT. This chain connects TRBV27 to TRBJ2-2; the D gene is possibly TRBD1 (6 bases). In germline, CDR1 is MNHEY, CDR2 SMNVEV (reference sequence). The CDR3 loop spans 15 amino acids. Trimming took 5 bases from V and 0 from J, leaving 10 bases between them.

This chain joins TRBV11-2 and TRBJ2-1; 7 bases align to TRBD2. This CDR3 comprises 15 residues. With V trimmed by 5 bases and J by 4 bases, 8 bases remained unmatched. Germline-derived CDR1 and CDR2 are SGHAT and FQNNGV. This CDR3 is CASSPQAGLYNEQFF. CDR3 DNA: TGTGCCAGCAGCCCTCAAGCGGGGCTATACAATGAGCAGTTCTTC.

The chain employs TRBV5-1 and TRBJ1-6, with 8 bases fitting TRBD1. V trimming: 4 bases; J trimming: 10 bases; junction bases outside the gene matches: 7. This CDR3 contains 14 residues. Germline loops: CDR1 SGHRS, CDR2 YFSETQ. The CDR3 DNA is TGCGCCAGCAGCCTGACAGGGGTTGACTCACCCCTCCACTTT. This translates into CASSLTGVDSPLHF.

The chain combines TRBV6-1 with TRBJ1-1; TRBD1 aligns across 8 bases. V dropped 4 bases and J dropped 5; count of bases not matched to a gene: 21. The germline gives CDR1 MNHNS, CDR2 SASEGT. The CDR3 has 19 amino acids. The CDR3 DNA sequence: TGTGCCAGCAGTGCCCGTCTAGGACAGGGTATTTTAGATCGGACTGAAGCTTTCTTT. Translating gives CASSARLGQGILDRTEAFF.

This sequence joins TRBV7-9 and TRBJ2-1; no clear D gene. Per the germline V gene, CDR1 is SEHNR and CDR2 is FQNEAQ (reference sequence). V was cut by 0 bases and J by 5 bases, with 5 bases left in between. The CDR3 consists of 13 residues. This CDR3 reads CASSLALDNEQFF. CDR3 bases: TGTGCCAGCAGCTTAGCGTTAGACAATGAGCAGTTCTTC.

The CDR3 DNA sequence: TGTGCCAGCAGCGTAGCGGGACACCGGGACGGCTATGGCTACACCTTC. It specifies CASSVAGHRDGYGYTF. This sequence joins TRBV9 and TRBJ1-2; D possibly corresponds to TRBD1 (6 bases). The germline V gene encodes CDR1 SGDLS and CDR2 YYNGEE. V was trimmed by 0 bases and J by 4 bases, leaving 16 bases between them. This CDR3 spans 16 amino acids.

The chain combines TRBV10-1 with TRBJ1-2; 8 nucleotides match TRBD1. CDR1 and CDR2 from the germline V gene are WNHNN and SYGVQD (reference sequence). V trimming: 6 bases; J trimming: 6 bases; junction bases outside the gene matches: 6. The length of the CDR3 is 13 residues. In DNA form, the CDR3 reads TGCGCCAGCAGCCCCGACAGGGGTAATGGCTACACCTTC. It encodes CASSPDRGNGYTF.

The V call is TRBV19, the J call TRBJ2-2; 8 positions agree with TRBD1. The CDR3 is made up of 15 amino acids. V was clipped by 5 bases and J by 2 bases; unmatched bases: 4. CDR1 is LNHDA, CDR2 SQIVND, per germline (reference sequence). DNA for the CDR3: TGTGCCAGTAGTCCCGACAGGGGAAACACCGGGGAGCTGTTTTTT. Translating gives CASSPDRGNTGELFF.

The V and J genes are TRBV30 and TRBJ1-6; D not resolved. V was clipped by 0 bases and J by 6 bases, with 9 bases between them. Germline assignment: CDR1 GTSNPN and CDR2 SVGIG (reference sequence). CDR3 size: 14 residues. The CDR3 nucleotides read TGTGCCTGGAGTGTCAGTGGCAGTAATTCACCCCTCCACTTT. Protein sequence: CAWSVSGSNSPLHF.

The chain is built from TRBV5-1 and TRBJ2-1, with TRBD2 matching 12 bases. Germline assignment: CDR1 SGHRS and CDR2 YFSETQ. The CDR3 length is 20 residues. V dropped 4 bases and J dropped 4; count of bases not matched to a gene: 18. The CDR3 region is CASSKGTSGGPRGPYNEQFF. The CDR3 nucleotides read TGCGCCAGCAGCAAAGGTACTAGCGGGGGGCCCAGGGGGCCTTACAATGAGCAGTTCTTC. The whole variable domain, filled in from reference TRBV5-1 and TRBJ2-1, reads KAGVTQTPRYLIKTRGQQVTLSCSPISGHRSVSWYQQTPGQGLQFLFEYFSETQRNKGNFPGRFSGRQFSNSRSEMNVSTLELGDSALYLCASSKGTSGGPRGPYNEQFFGPGTRLTVL.

This chain links TRBV6-5 with TRBJ2-7; 8 nucleotides match TRBD2. Unmatched junction bases numbered 8, after V lost 8 bases and J lost 2 bases. Per germline, CDR1 MNHEY and CDR2 SVGAGI. The CDR3 extends over 14 amino acids. CDR3 DNA sequence: TGTGCCAGCCTTAGCGGGGCACCAGCCTACGAGCAGTACTTC. Encoded protein: CASLSGAPAYEQYF.

A note on this clone: Different DNA sequences within this sample yield the same CDR3. The chain carries TRBV2 and TRBJ2-5; the D gene is possibly TRBD1 (5 bases). V lost 7 bases, J lost 5 bases, and 5 bases lay in between. Germline CDR1 is SNHLY and CDR2 is FYNNEI. The CDR3 totals 10 residues. CDR3 sequence: CASTGETQYF. As DNA, the CDR3 is TGTGCCAGCACAGGGGAGACCCAGTACTTC.

The chain joins TRBV28 to TRBJ1-6; no firm D call. The CDR3 consists of 16 residues. In germline, CDR1 is MDHEN, CDR2 SYDVKM. Trimming cost V 0 bases and J 0 bases, with 6 bases left between them. The CDR3: CASSLWVSSYNSPLHF. The CDR3 DNA sequence: TGTGCCAGCAGTTTATGGGTCAGCTCCTATAATTCACCCCTCCACTTT.

The chain couples TRBV21-1 to TRBJ2-7; the DNA was not compared with TRBD2, the D call given in the table. TRBV21-1 is noted as a pseudogene. This CDR3 has 15 amino acids. CDR3 coding DNA: TGTGCCAGCAGTCCAGCGGGCATCGAGGCGTACGAGCAGTACTTC. This translates into CASSPAGIEAYEQYF.

V is TRBV28 and J is TRBJ1-5, with D tentatively TRBD1 (6 bases). The CDR3 totals 15 residues. V was cut by 2 bases and J by 7 bases, with 15 bases left in between. Germline assignment: CDR1 MDHEN and CDR2 SYDVKM. The CDR3 spells CASSLTFGGVQPQHF. The CDR3 DNA sequence: TGTGCCAGCAGTTTAACGTTTGGGGGCGTGCAGCCCCAGCATTTT. The entire variable domain, with the rest obtained from reference TRBV28 and TRBJ1-5, is as follows: DVKVTQSSRYLVKRTGEKVFLECVQDMDHENMFWYRQDPGLGLRLIYFSYDVKMKEKGDIPEGYSVSREKKERFSLILESASTNQTSMYLCASSLTFGGVQPQHFGDGTRLSIL.

J is TRBJ2-7 and V is TRBV3-1 (or the pseudogene TRBV3-2); D is undetermined. With 0 bases removed from V and 2 bases from J, the gap between germline ends came to 11 bases. The germline V gene encodes CDR1 LGHDT and CDR2 YNNKEL (reference sequence). The CDR3 has 15 amino acids. The CDR3 region has the DNA TGTGCCAGCAGCCAAGATGTCGGGTTTGCCTACGAGCAGTACTTC. Protein: CASSQDVGFAYEQYF.

This chain uses TRBV6-1 with TRBJ2-2, with 8 nucleotides matching TRBD2. Losses at the gene ends were 3 bases for V and 4 bases for J; bases not matched to a gene: 4. Germline CDR1 is MNHNS and CDR2 is SASEGT. The CDR3 loop spans 15 amino acids. CDR3: CASSEPSGFTGELFF. The DNA of the CDR3 is TGTGCCAGCAGTGAGCCTAGCGGGTTCACCGGGGAGCTGTTTTTT.

This sequence joins TRBV28 and TRBJ1-5; a weak D match, TRBD1 (5 bases). With 2 bases removed from V and 4 bases from J, the gap between germline ends came to 9 bases. Germline CDR1 is MDHEN and CDR2 is SYDVKM. The CDR3 runs to 14 residues. CDR3 in DNA: TGTGCCAGCAGTTTACTACAGGTAAATCAGCCCCAGCATTTT. It is translated as CASSLLQVNQPQHF.

The genes are TRBV4-1 and TRBJ2-5; 7 bases fit TRBD1. Unmatched junction bases numbered 5, after V lost 4 bases and J lost 3 bases. Looked up from germline, CDR1 is MGHRA and CDR2 is YSYEKL. The CDR3 extends over 14 amino acids. The CDR3 DNA is TGCGCCAGCAGCCTTTCCGGGACAGAAGAGACCCAGTACTTC. Translating it yields CASSLSGTEETQYF.

The genes are TRBV10-1 and TRBJ1-6, with D possibly matching TRBD1 (6 bases). Germline values: CDR1 WNHNN, CDR2 SYGVQD (reference sequence). CDR3 length: 13 amino acids. Trimming left V 7 bases short and J 9 bases short, with 13 bases between. The chain's CDR3 is CASKRDTASPLHF. The CDR3 bases are TGCGCCAGCAAGCGGGACACAGCTTCACCCCTCCACTTT.

This clone was observed a handful of times. The chain uses TRBV28 and TRBJ2-7; tentative D call: TRBD1 (5 bases). V gave up 3 bases and J gave up 4 bases, with 19 bases separating them. This CDR3 contains 16 residues. Germline assignment: CDR1 MDHEN and CDR2 SYDVKM. The CDR3 loop is CASSFEVRVQGYEQYF. The CDR3 bases are TGTGCCAGCAGTTTTGAGGTCAGGGTTCAAGGATACGAGCAGTACTTC.

J is TRBJ1-2 and V is TRBV14; 7 bases match TRBD1. With 2 bases clipped from V and 8 bases from J, the junction kept 8 bases outside the gene matches. CDR1 and CDR2 (germline): SGHDN, FVKESK. The CDR3 has 14 residues. The chain's CDR3 is CASSQLAGGFGYTF. The CDR3 DNA reads as TGTGCCAGCAGCCAACTAGCAGGGGGTTTCGGCTACACCTTC.

The chain is built from TRBV30 and TRBJ1-4; 7 bases are shared with TRBD1. V trimming: 2 bases; J trimming: 7 bases; junction bases outside the gene matches: 7. In germline, CDR1 is GTSNPN, CDR2 SVGIG (reference sequence). The CDR3 sequence is 14 residues long. CDR3 protein: CAWSRQGIGEKLFF. Written as DNA, the CDR3 is TGTGCCTGGAGTAGACAGGGTATTGGTGAAAAACTGTTTTTT. Drawing the rest from reference TRBV30 and TRBJ1-4, the complete variable domain is SQTIHQWPATLVQPVGSPLSLECTVEGTSNPNLYWYRQAAGRGLQLLFYSVGIGQISSEVPQNLSASRPQDRQFILSSKKLLLSDSGFYLCAWSRQGIGEKLFFGSGTQLSVL.

The CDR3 DNA reads as TGTGCCAGCAGGAAACAGGGGGCATCCTACGAGCAGTACTTC. Protein sequence: CASRKQGASYEQYF. The chain employs TRBV7-2 and TRBJ2-7, with 9 bases matching TRBD1. Unmatched junction bases numbered 4, after V lost 6 bases and J lost 1 base. Per germline, CDR1 SGHTA and CDR2 FQGNSA. The CDR3 has 14 residues.

This sequence joins TRBV11-2 and TRBJ2-3; TRBD1 agrees at 7 bases. This CDR3 contains 16 residues. Trimming cost V 5 bases and J 3 bases; bases outside gene matches: 11. The germline V gene encodes CDR1 SGHAT and CDR2 FQNNGV. CDR3 nucleotide sequence: TGTGCCAGCAGCACCGGGACAGCTCAGGGAACAGATACGCAGTATTTT. Its protein is CASSTGTAQGTDTQYF. Looking up the rest from reference TRBV11-2 and TRBJ2-3 gives the full variable domain: EAGVAQSPRYKIIEKRQSVAFWCNPISGHATLYWYQQILGQGPKLLIQFQNNGVVDDSQLPKDRFSAERLKGVDSTLKIQPAKLEDSAVYLCASSTGTAQGTDTQYFGPGTRLTVL.

The chain couples TRBV2 to TRBJ1-1, with D hard to call. The CDR3 extends over 15 amino acids. Trimming removed 2 bases at V and 3 bases at J, with 13 bases between. Germline V gives CDR1 SNHLY, CDR2 FYNNEI. CDR3: CASSETGWADTEAFF. The CDR3, as DNA: TGTGCCAGCAGTGAAACCGGTTGGGCAGACACTGAAGCTTTCTTT. Combining the CDR3 with reference TRBV2 and TRBJ1-1 gives the whole variable domain EPEVTQTPSHQVTQMGQEVILRCVPISNHLYFYWYRQILGQKVEFLVSFYNNEISEKSEIFDDQFSVERPDGSNFTLKIRSTKLEDSAMYFCASSETGWADTEAFFGQGTRLTVV.

This chain connects TRBV12-3 or TRBV12-4 to TRBJ1-1; D perhaps matches TRBD1 (5 bases). The CDR3 runs 13 residues. V shed 6 bases and J shed 2 bases, with 10 bases lying between them. The CDR3 sequence is CASRGLANTEAFF. CDR3 DNA sequence: TGTGCCAGCAGGGGACTCGCCAACACTGAAGCTTTCTTT.